This T cell receptor beta chain is from a study of Ad26.COV2.S vaccination and SARS-CoV-2 variants (dated by TCRdb to the early 2020s). Some background on the complete study: Donors in the vaccine arm were drawn from COV1001, a phase I-IIa trial of Ad26.COV2.S in healthy adults that was multicentre, randomized, double-blind and placebo-controlled. Ad26.COV2.S was given intramuscularly at 5x10^10 or 1x10^11 viral particles, as a single shot or as two shots 56 days apart. The specificity and breadth of SARS-CoV-2-reactive T cell receptors after Ad26.COV2.S vaccination were assessed by TCRbeta repertoire sequencing. A total of some 30 samples were included in the TCR-sequenced set, comprising around 19 Ad26.COV2.S vaccine recipients, 5 placebo recipients and 8 SARS-CoV-2 convalescent individuals. Trial participants were randomized into five groups of five, in which low-dose or high-dose Ad26.COV2.S was given once or twice, or placebo was given on both occasions. Throughout the experiments and outcome assessment, investigators stayed blinded to trial group allocation.

CDR1 and CDR2, looked up from the germline V gene, are SGHTS and YDEGEE. The CDR3 runs 12 residues from the cysteine to the phenylalanine. The CDR3 DNA has 36 bases and is translated from base 1. Trimming at the junction amounts to 2 bases on V and 4 bases on J, and the germline ends lie 4 bases apart. Comments on this clone: This clone's antigen is unknown. Base qualities are not recorded, but no much larger clone differs from it by a single base.

The immunoSEQ Assay was used to sequence TCRbeta CDR3 regions. After extraction, genomic DNA underwent amplification by bias-controlled multiplex PCR, followed by high-throughput sequencing. In the source study's methods: Collapsing and filtering of sequences were performed to quantify the absolute abundance of each unique TCRbeta CDR3 region. T cell fraction was estimated by normalizing TCRbeta template counts to usable DNA, which was measured by amplifying reference genes present in all nucleated cells. Repertoire TCRs were annotated as SARS-CoV-2-specific when V gene, CDR3 amino acid sequence and J gene were exactly matched to a known reactive TCR set. MIRA supplied the reference SARS-CoV-2 TCR set, which was filtered for enrichment in COVID-19-positive ImmuneCODE repertoires so that public or cross-reactive TCRs were removed. Drawing on the MIRA antigens, annotated TCRs were analysed further at the level of specific ORF or position within ORF. Depth was the summed frequency of annotated unique rearrangements, while breadth was defined as annotated unique rearrangements over total unique productive rearrangements. Two-sided Wilcoxon rank-sum tests were used to compare TCR breadth between groups. TCRdb mirrors the immuneACCESS table, restricted to in-frame sequences. Some clones are absent from its copies; in checked studies, under half trace to an unresolved V gene, and the reason for the others is unknown. V and J calls and clone size are copied from that table; D and trimming were computed from the DNA. The sample contains roughly 500,000 clones, 75% to 90% of them found a single time. Roughly 2.5% of the sample comes from the top ten.

What the work shows at the level of the full study, not this receptor alone: Spike-specific TCR breadth was higher in Ad26.COV2.S recipients than in placebo recipients (P = 0.0014). According to the authors, total T cell responses may have been underestimated by the TCR breadth and depth analyses. After vaccination, substantial breadth of spike-specific CD8+ and CD4+ T cell responses was reported. Vaccine and placebo recipients had similar non-spike TCR breadth, a finding consistent with the vaccine containing only spike. The study lacked the statistical power to compare responses across vaccine doses or regimens.

This specimen's treatment or condition label, per the study, means: roughly 18 received Ad26.COV2.S at low or high dose, single or two shots; about 5 received placebo; per-sample allocation not given. For vaccine and placebo recipients, the sequenced repertoires came from samples collected on day 63 after the first injection. Cohort 1b enrolled 25 or so adults aged 18-55 years at a single site in Boston, USA, between 29 July and 7 August 2020. Ad26.COV2.S was a replication-incompetent adenovirus type 26 vector expressing a prefusion-stabilized SARS-CoV-2 spike protein from the original Wuhan strain.

The sequence was obtained from a person between 18 and 60 years old who received the Ad26.COV2.S COVID-19 vaccine or a placebo. This specimen was peripheral blood, taken in a trial of Ad26.COV2.S vaccine versus placebo. The chain employs TRBV5-8 and TRBJ2-1; the D gene lacks a confident call. The DNA sequence follows: TGTGCCAGCAGCTTACGGTACAATGAGCAGTTCTTC. Translated, it reads CASSLRYNEQFF.